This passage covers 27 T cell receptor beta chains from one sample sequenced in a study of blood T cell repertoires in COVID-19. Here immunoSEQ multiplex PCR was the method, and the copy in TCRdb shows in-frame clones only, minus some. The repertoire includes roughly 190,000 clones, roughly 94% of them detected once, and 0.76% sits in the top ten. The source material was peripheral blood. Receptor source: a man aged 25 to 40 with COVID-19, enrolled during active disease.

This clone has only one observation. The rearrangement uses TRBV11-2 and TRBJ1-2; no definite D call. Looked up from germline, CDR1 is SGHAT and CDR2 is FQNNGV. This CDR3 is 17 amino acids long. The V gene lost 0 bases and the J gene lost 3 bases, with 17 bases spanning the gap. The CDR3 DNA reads TGTGCCAGCAGCTTAGAATTAGAAGAGGGTTTGTACTATGGCTACACCTTC. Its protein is CASSLELEEGLYYGYTF.

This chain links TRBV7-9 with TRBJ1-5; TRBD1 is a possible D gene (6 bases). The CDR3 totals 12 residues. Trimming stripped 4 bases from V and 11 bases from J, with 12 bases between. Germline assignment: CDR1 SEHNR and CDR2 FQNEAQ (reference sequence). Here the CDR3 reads CASSSLDRSQHF. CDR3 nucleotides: TGTGCCAGCAGCTCTCTGGACAGATCCCAGCATTTT.

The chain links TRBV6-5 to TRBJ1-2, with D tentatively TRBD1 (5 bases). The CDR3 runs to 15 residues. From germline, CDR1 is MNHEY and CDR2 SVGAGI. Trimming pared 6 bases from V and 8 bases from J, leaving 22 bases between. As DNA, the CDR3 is TGTGCCAGCAGCCTCAAAAGAGACAGCCCGGGCGGCTACACCTTC. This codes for CASSLKRDSPGGYTF.

For the CDR3, the DNA is TGCGCCAGCAGTGTAGGGAGCGGGGGGTCGATTGATACGCAGTATTTT. Translation: CASSVGSGGSIDTQYF. The V call is TRBV10-2, the J call TRBJ2-3; 9 nucleotides agree with TRBD2. Germline V CDR1 and CDR2: WSHSY, SAAADI. This CDR3 has 16 amino acids. Trimming at V came to 4 bases and at J to 6 bases, leaving 11 bases not matched to a gene.

Written as DNA, the CDR3 is TGTGCCAGCAGTGACACAGGGGTATTTCACACTGAAGCTTTCTTT. This codes for CASSDTGVFHTEAFF. The chain uses TRBV6-6 and TRBJ1-1, with 7 bases identical to TRBD1. Germline V gene data show CDR1 as MNHNY and CDR2 as SVGAGI (reference sequence). The J segment lost 3 bases and the V segment lost 5 bases, leaving 9 bases of the junction unmatched. The CDR3 loop spans 15 amino acids.

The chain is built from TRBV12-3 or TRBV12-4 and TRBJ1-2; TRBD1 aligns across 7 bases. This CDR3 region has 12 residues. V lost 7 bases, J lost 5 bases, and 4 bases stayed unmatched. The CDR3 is CASKRQGYGYTF. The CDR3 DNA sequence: TGTGCCAGCAAACGACAGGGTTATGGCTACACCTTC.

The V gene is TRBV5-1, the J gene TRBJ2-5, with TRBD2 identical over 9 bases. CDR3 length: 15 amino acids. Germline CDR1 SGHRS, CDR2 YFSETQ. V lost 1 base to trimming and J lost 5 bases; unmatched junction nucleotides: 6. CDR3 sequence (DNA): TGCGCCAGCAGCTTGAGGCGGGGGGGCACGGAGACCCAGTACTTC. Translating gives CASSLRRGGTETQYF.

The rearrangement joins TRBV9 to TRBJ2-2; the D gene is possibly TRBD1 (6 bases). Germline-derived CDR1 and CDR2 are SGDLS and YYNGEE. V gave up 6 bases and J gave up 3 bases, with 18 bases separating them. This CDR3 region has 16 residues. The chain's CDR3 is CASTRTGSRDTGELFF. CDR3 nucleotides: TGTGCCAGCACCCGAACAGGGAGTCGGGACACCGGGGAGCTGTTTTTT. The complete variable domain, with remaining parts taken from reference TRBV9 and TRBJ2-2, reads DSGVTQTPKHLITATGQRVTLRCSPRSGDLSVYWYQQSLDQGLQFLIQYYNGEERAKGNILERFSAQQFPDLHSELNLSSLELGDSALYFCASTRTGSRDTGELFFGEGSRLTVL.

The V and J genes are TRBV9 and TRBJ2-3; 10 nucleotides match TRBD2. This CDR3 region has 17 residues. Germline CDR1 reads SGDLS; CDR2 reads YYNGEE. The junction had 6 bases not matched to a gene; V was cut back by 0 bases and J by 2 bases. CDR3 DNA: TGTGCCAGCAGCGTAGGTAGTCTAGCGGGGGCCACAGATACGCAGTATTTT. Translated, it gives CASSVGSLAGATDTQYF.

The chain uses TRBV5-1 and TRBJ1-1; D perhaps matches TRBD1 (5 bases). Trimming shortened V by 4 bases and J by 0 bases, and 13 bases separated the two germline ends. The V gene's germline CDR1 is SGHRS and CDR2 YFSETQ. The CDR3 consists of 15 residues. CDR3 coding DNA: TGCGCCAGCAGCACCGGACAAGAACTGAACACTGAAGCTTTCTTT. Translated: CASSTGQELNTEAFF.

CDR3 DNA sequence: TGTGCCAGCAGCAAAAGGAGGGAGGACACTGAAGCTTTCTTT. Translated, it gives CASSKRREDTEAFF. The J gene is TRBJ1-1, the V gene TRBV21-1. TRBV21-1 is a listed pseudogene. The CDR3 has 14 amino acids.

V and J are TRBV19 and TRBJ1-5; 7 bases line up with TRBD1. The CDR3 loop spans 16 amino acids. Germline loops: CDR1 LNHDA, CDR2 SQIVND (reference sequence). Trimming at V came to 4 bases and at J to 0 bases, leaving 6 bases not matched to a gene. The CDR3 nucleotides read TGTGCCAGTAGTACGGGGACAGATTATAGCAATCAGCCCCAGCATTTT. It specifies CASSTGTDYSNQPQHF.

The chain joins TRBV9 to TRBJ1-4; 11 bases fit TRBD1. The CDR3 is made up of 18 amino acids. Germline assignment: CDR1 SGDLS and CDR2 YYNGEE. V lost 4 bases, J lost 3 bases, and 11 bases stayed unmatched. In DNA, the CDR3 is TGTGCCAGCAGCCCTCGGGACAGGGGGATAGGATCTAATGAAAAACTGTTTTTT. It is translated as CASSPRDRGIGSNEKLFF. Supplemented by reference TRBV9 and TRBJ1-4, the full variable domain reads DSGVTQTPKHLITATGQRVTLRCSPRSGDLSVYWYQQSLDQGLQFLIQYYNGEERAKGNILERFSAQQFPDLHSELNLSSLELGDSALYFCASSPRDRGIGSNEKLFFGSGTQLSVL.

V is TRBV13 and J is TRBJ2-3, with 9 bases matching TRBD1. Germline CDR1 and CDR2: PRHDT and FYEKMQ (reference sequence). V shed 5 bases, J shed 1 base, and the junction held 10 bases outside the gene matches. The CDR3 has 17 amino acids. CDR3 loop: CASSSYGRDRGTDTQYF. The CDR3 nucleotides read TGTGCCAGCAGCAGCTATGGCCGGGACAGGGGCACAGATACGCAGTATTTT.

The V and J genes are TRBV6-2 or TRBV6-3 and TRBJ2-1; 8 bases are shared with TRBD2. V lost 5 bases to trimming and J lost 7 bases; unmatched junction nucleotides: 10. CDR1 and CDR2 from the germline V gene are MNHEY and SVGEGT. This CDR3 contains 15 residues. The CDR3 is CASSPSGGPANEQFF. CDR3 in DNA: TGTGCCAGCAGTCCAAGCGGGGGCCCGGCGAATGAGCAGTTCTTC.

CDR3 DNA sequence: TGTGCCAGCAGTGAAGCGCCCACAAACTATGGCTACACCTTC. Residues: CASSEAPTNYGYTF. The V and J genes are TRBV6-1 and TRBJ1-2; D unclear. The V end lost 0 bases, the J end lost 2 bases, and 7 bases lay between the germline ends. Germline lookup yields CDR1 MNHNS and CDR2 SASEGT. This CDR3 region has 14 residues.

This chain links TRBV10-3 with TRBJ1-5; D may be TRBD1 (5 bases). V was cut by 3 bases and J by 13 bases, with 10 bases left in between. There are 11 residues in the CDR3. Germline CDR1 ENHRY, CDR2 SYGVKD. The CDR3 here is CAISDGAGQHF. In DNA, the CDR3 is TGTGCCATCAGTGATGGGGCAGGACAGCATTTT.

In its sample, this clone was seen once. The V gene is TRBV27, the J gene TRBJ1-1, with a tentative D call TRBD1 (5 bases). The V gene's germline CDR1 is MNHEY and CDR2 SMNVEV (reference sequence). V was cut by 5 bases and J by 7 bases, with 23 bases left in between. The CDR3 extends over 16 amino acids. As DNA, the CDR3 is TGTGCCAGCAGTCTATTACTGGGGCAGGCGTCGGGTGAAGCTTTCTTT. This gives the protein CASSLLLGQASGEAFF.

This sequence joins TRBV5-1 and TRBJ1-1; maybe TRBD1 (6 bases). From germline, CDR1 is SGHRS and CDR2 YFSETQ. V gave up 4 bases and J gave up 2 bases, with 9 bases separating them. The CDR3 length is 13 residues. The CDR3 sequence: CASSPGTNTEAFF. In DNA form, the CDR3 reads TGCGCCAGCAGCCCAGGGACAAACACTGAAGCTTTCTTT.

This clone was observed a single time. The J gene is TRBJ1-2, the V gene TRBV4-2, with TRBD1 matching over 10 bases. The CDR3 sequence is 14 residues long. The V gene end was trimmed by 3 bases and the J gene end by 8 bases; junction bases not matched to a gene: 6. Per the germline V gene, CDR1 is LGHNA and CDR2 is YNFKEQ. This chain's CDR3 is CASSQGDRGEGYTF. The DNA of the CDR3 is TGTGCCAGCAGCCAGGGGGACAGGGGAGAGGGCTACACCTTC.

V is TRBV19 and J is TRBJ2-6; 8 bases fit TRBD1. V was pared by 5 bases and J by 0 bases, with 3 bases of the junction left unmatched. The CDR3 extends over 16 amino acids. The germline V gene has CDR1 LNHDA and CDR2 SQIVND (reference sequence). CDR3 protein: CASSVDRASGANVLTF. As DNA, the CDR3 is TGTGCCAGTAGTGTGGACAGGGCCTCTGGGGCCAACGTCCTGACTTTC.

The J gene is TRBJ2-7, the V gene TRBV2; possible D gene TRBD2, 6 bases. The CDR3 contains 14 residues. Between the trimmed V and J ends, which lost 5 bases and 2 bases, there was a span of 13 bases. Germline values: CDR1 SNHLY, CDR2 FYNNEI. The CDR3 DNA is TGTGCCAGCAGTCTCGGGGGTAAGACCTACGAGCAGTACTTC. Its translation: CASSLGGKTYEQYF.

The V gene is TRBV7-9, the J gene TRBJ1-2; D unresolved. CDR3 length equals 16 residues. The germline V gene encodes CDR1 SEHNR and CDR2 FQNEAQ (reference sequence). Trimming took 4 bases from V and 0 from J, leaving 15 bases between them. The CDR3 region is CASSYGWAAPNYGYTF. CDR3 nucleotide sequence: TGTGCCAGCAGCTACGGTTGGGCAGCCCCTAACTATGGCTACACCTTC.

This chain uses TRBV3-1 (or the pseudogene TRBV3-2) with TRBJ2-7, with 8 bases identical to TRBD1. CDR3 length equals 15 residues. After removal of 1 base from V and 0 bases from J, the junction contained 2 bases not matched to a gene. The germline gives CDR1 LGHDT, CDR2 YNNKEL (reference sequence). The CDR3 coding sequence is TGTGCCAGCAGCCAAGTACAGGGGGGCTCCTACGAGCAGTACTTC. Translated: CASSQVQGGSYEQYF.

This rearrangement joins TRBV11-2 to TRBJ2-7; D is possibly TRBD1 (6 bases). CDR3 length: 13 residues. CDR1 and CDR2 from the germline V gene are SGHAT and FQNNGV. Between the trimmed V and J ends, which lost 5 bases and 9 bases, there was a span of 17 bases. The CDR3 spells CASSDIKGVGQYF. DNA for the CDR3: TGTGCCAGCAGCGACATCAAGGGGGTCGGGCAGTACTTC.

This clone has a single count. The CDR3 nucleotides are TGTGCCTGGGCGGGTCAGGGGAACCTGAACACTGAAGCTTTCTTT. It is translated as CAWAGQGNLNTEAFF. The genes are TRBV30 and TRBJ1-1, with D possibly being TRBD1 (6 bases). Per germline, CDR1 GTSNPN and CDR2 SVGIG (reference sequence). V shed 5 bases and J shed 0 bases, with 16 bases lying between them. This CDR3 region has 15 residues. Together with reference TRBV30 and TRBJ1-1, the CDR3 gives the full variable domain: SQTIHQWPATLVQPVGSPLSLECTVEGTSNPNLYWYRQAAGRGLQLLFYSVGIGQISSEVPQNLSASRPQDRQFILSSKKLLLSDSGFYLCAWAGQGNLNTEAFFGQGTRLTVV.

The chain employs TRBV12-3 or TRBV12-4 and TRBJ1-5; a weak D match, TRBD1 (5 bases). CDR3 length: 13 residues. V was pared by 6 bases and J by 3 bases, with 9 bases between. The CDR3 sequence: CASRTAHNQPQHF. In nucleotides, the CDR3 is TGTGCCAGCAGGACAGCCCACAATCAGCCCCAGCATTTT.